This is a list of T cell receptor beta chains from one sample in a study of control samples from healthy donors and cancer patients. Data came from immunoSEQ multiplex PCR; TCRdb stores just in-frame clones and leaves some out. The sample has 160,000 or so clones, roughly 93% seen once. Sequencing was performed on blood. The source is a man over 45 in good health. Each CDR3 is given with its conserved first and last residue. A D gene is named only where the DNA matches it firmly. Clone size appears in some rows only: once, few, many, or a class for an expanded clone.

J gene	D gene	clone size	V gene	CDR3 length	CDR3 DNA	CDR3 protein
TRBJ2-7	TRBD2	-	TRBV28	19	TGTGCCAGCAGTTTATGGAAGGGGACTAGCGGGAGTGTAGCGTACGAGCAGTACTTC	CASSLWKGTSGSVAYEQYF
TRBJ2-7	TRBD2	-	TRBV6-5	13	TGTGCCAGCAAATACGTAGCGGGAGGCGAGCAGTACTTC	CASKYVAGGEQYF
TRBJ2-2	-	-	TRBV5-6	16	TGTGCCAGCAGCTTGCGATTGGCAGGCCGCACCGGGGAGCTGTTTTTT	CASSLRLAGRTGELFF
TRBJ2-1	-	once	TRBV19	16	TGTGCCAGTAGTATCAATCCAAGCGGGCATGAGAATGAGCAGTTCTTC	CASSINPSGHENEQFF
TRBJ2-1	TRBD1	-	TRBV28	17	TGTGCCAGCACCCCACCCTACGGGACAGGGGGCTACAATGAGCAGTTCTTC	CASTPPYGTGGYNEQFF
TRBJ1-1	-	-	TRBV3-1/TRBV3-2	12	TGTGCCAGCAGGGACTCGAACACTGAAGCTTTCTTT	CASRDSNTEAFF
TRBJ2-7	-	-	TRBV28	13	TGTGCCAGCACTAGACAGTTCTCCTACGAGCAGTACTTC	CASTRQFSYEQYF
TRBJ2-7	-	-	TRBV19	12	TGTGCCAGTAGTGCCTTAGCCTACGAGCAGTACTTC	CASSALAYEQYF
TRBJ1-5	-	-	TRBV5-5	15	TGTGCCAGCAGCGGCGGGGAGCTTAGCAATCAGCCCCAGCATTTT	CASSGGELSNQPQHF
TRBJ1-5	TRBD1	-	TRBV28	18	TGTGCCAGCAGTTTAGCTTCACAGGGGGGATATAGCAATCAGCCCCAGCATTTT	CASSLASQGGYSNQPQHF
TRBJ1-2	-	few	TRBV6-5	15	TGTGCCAGCAGTCCCTCGCGGGGGCGGAACTATGGCTACACCTTC	CASSPSRGRNYGYTF
TRBJ1-2	-	many	TRBV2	13	TGTGCCAGCAGCGCCGACAGGCTCTATGGCTACACCTTC	CASSADRLYGYTF
TRBJ2-5	-	-	TRBV20-1	13	TGCAGTGCTAGTCGGACAACACAAGAGACCCAGTACTTC	CSASRTTQETQYF
TRBJ2-3	-	once	TRBV10-3	12	TGTGCCATCAAGTCCAACACAGATACGCAGTATTTT	CAIKSNTDTQYF
TRBJ1-2	-	-	TRBV28	14	TGTGCCAGCAGTTCACTTATAACGTATGAGGGCTACACCTTC	CASSSLITYEGYTF
TRBJ1-1	-	-	TRBV18	13	TGTGCCAGCTCACCACCGTTGGACACTGAAGCTTTCTTT	CASSPPLDTEAFF
TRBJ1-1	-	once	TRBV7-9	16	TGTGCCAGCAGCTTAGCGCCCCCCCGGGGGAACACTGAAGCTTTCTTT	CASSLAPPRGNTEAFF